In this sample, the clone carrying this T cell receptor (beta chain) turned up many times. Antigen unknown. Used for diagnoses were clinical symptoms, serum thyroxine and TRAb, thyroid ultrasound and orbital computed tomography. This entry comes from a study of T cells in Graves' hyperthyroidism and ophthalmopathy. Study results and caveats: Most thyroid clonotypes with frequency above 0.001 were detected in blood.

Amplification yielded TCR beta CDR3 regions, with RNA transcripts as the source. Using the HTBI primer set, a first-round RT-PCR was run on the TCR CDR3. TCRdb re-derived calls from the multiplex PCR reads in MiXCR, one entry per CDR3 protein. The sample consists of more than 300,000 distinct CDR3 sequences, about 13% of them appearing once. The sequencing input was blood. The receptor's source is a woman younger than 30 with Graves' hyperthyroidism.

This chain's CDR3 is CASAPEANYGYTF. CDR3 DNA sequence: TGTGCCAGCGCCCCGGAGGCTAACTATGGCTACACCTTC. The chain employs TRBV6-1 and TRBJ1-2; D gene uncertain. The V and J ends lost 8 bases and 0 bases respectively, with 10 bases between them. The germline CDR1 and CDR2 sequences are MNHNS and SASEGT. There are 13 residues in the CDR3.